This T cell receptor (beta chain) was identified during a study of regulatory T cells in long-lasting Graves disease. Time point denoted: newly diagnosed GD, antithyroid drugs for less than 3 months. There was RNA extracted from PBMCs, and the TCR library was made from it. TCR beta libraries were built with iRepertoire HTBI primers and Arm-PCR of CDR3 regions. MiXCR was run by TCRdb on the multiplex PCR reads, yielding one entry per CDR3 protein. The sample holds roughly 610,000 distinct CDR3 sequences, around 15% seen once. Study-level points and caveats: Patients with persistent disease shared 2,500 to 3,500 public clonotypes, outpacing the 966 shared by new patients.

Germline V lookup: CDR1 SGDLS, CDR2 YYNGEE. V was clipped by 1 base and J by 10 bases, with 8 bases between them. This CDR3 has 11 residues. On this clonotype itself: Its antigen is undetermined.

The same sample was also used in a study of T cells in Graves' hyperthyroidism and ophthalmopathy. As reported in that work: Thyroid ultrasound, orbital computed tomography, clinical symptoms, and serum thyroxine and TRAb underpinned diagnoses. HTBI primers were used for first-round RT-PCR of the TCR CDR3.

Sequences were derived from peripheral blood mononuclear cells (PBMCs), sampled at new diagnosis, from a patient treated with antithyroid drugs. This chain connects TRBV9 to TRBJ1-2, with D unclear. The receptor was isolated from a man aged 18 to 29 with Graves disease. CDR3 nucleotide sequence: TGTGCCAGCAGCGTATCCGGAGACTACACCTTC. Its translation: CASSVSGDYTF.